A selection of T cell receptor beta chains follows, all from one sample in a study of shared clonotypes between healthy human individuals. Profiled with immunoSEQ multiplex PCR; TCRdb holds only in-frame clones, not every one. The data contain 2,500,000 or so clones, approximately 90% of them singletons. Sequencing was done on a sample of naive CD4+ T cells from PBMCs. The receptors derive from a man younger than 35 in good health. Some clones in this sample may be carry-over from other donors' samples. The conserved cysteine and the conserved F or W are not part of the CDR3 here. Some rows mark clone size as missing; the rest say once, few, many or name a class of expanded clone.

v_call	clone_size	j_call	cdr3_aa
TRBV5-5	.	TRBJ1-5	ASSLEASITAQH
TRBV10-3	few	TRBJ1-2	AIRETGEGGYT
TRBV28	.	TRBJ2-3	ASGKERGDTDTQY
TRBV2	.	TRBJ1-5	ASSEGSGNQPQH
TRBV20-1	.	TRBJ2-7	SARVGSEQY
TRBV10-1	.	TRBJ2-5	ASSESGGSETQY
TRBV21-1	.	TRBJ2-7	ASSPPGRYEQY
TRBV5-4	.	TRBJ1-1	ASSPRGRRRGMNTEAF
TRBV29-1	.	TRBJ2-5	SGLRGETQY
TRBV7-2	once	TRBJ1-3	ASSLAGPASGNTIY
TRBV28	.	TRBJ1-4	ASRDLMKKLF
TRBV11-1	few	TRBJ2-7	ASSLFGPSWEQY
TRBV11-3	.	TRBJ2-5	ASSYSRDPQGETQY
TRBV29-1	.	TRBJ2-3	SVEDFGLAGTSTDTQY
TRBV19	.	TRBJ2-2	ASSIDWTGVLTGELF